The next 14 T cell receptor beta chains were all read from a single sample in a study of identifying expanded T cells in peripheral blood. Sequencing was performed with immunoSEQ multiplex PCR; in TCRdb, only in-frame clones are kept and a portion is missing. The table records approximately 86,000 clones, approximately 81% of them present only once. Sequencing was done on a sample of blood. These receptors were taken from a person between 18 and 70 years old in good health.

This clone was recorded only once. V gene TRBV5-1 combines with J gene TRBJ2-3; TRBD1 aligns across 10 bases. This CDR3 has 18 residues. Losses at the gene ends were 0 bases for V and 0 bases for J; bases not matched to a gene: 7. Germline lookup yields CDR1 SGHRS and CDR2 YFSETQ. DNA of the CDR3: TGCGCCAGCAGCTTGGGCGGGACAGGGGCGACTAGCACAGATACGCAGTATTTT. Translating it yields CASSLGGTGATSTDTQYF.

The CDR3, as DNA: TGTGCCAGCAGTTCACGACAGGGCATTTACTATAATTCACCCCTCCACTTT. This translates into CASSSRQGIYYNSPLHF. The chain combines TRBV27 with TRBJ1-6, with 7 nucleotides matching TRBD1. Losses at the gene ends were 4 bases for V and 3 bases for J; bases not matched to a gene: 9. Germline CDR1 and CDR2: MNHEY and SMNVEV (reference sequence). This CDR3 has 17 amino acids.

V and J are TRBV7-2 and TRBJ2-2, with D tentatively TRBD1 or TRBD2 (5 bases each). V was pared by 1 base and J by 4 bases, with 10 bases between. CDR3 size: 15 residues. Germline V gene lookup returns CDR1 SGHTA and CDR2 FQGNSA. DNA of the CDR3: TGTGCCAGCAGCTTAGTATGGGGGACCACCGGGGAGCTGTTTTTT. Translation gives CASSLVWGTTGELFF.

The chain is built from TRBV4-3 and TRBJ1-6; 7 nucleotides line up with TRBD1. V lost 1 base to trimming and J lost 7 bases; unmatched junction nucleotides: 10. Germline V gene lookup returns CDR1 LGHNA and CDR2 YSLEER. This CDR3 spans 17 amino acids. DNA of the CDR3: TGCGCCAGCAGCCAAGGTTTGGGGACAGTTCGCAATTCACCCCTCCACTTT. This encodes CASSQGLGTVRNSPLHF.

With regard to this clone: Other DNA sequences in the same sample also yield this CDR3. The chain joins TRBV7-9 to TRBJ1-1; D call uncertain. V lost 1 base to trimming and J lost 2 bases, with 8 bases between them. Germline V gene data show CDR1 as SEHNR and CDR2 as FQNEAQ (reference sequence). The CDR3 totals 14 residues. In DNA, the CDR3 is TGTGCCAGCAGCTTAGACGGGCCCAACACTGAAGCTTTCTTT. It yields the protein CASSLDGPNTEAFF.

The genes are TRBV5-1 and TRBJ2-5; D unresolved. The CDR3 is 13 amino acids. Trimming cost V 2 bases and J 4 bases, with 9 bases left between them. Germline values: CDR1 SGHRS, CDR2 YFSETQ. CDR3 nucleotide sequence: TGCGCCAGCAGCTTATCGGATCCAGAGACCCAGTACTTC. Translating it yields CASSLSDPETQYF.

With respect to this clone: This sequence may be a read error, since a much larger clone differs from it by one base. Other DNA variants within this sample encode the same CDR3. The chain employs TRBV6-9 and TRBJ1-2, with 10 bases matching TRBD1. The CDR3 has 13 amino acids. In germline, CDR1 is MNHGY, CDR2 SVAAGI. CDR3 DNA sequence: TGTGCCAGCAGTTCCTGGGACAGGGGATGCTATACCTTC. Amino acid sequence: CASSSWDRGCYTF.

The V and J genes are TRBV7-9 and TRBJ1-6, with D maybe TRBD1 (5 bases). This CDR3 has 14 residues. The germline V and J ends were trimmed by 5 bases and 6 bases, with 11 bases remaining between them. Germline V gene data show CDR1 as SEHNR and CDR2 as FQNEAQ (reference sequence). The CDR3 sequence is CASSIRQSNSPLHF. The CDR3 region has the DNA TGTGCCAGCAGCATCAGACAGAGTAATTCACCCCTCCACTTT.

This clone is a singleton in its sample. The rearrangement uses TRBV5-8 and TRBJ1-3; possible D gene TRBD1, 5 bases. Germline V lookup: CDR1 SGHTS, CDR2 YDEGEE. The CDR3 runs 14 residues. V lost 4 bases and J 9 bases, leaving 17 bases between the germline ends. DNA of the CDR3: TGTGCCAGCAGCCTAGGGACCGAAGCAAGCACCATATATTTT. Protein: CASSLGTEASTIYF.

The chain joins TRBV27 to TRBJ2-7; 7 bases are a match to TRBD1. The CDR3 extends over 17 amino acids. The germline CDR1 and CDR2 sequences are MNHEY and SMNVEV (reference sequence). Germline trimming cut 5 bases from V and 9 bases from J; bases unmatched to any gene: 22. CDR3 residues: CASSPQRQGPLLRGQYF. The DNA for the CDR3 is TGTGCCAGCAGTCCCCAACGACAGGGACCTCTTTTACGAGGGCAGTACTTC.

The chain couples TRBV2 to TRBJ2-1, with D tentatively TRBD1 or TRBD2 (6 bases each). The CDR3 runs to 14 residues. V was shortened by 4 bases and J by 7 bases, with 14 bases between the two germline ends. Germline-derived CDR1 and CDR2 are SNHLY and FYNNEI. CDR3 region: CASSGSGAWNEQFF. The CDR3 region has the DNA TGTGCCAGCAGTGGGTCGGGGGCGTGGAATGAGCAGTTCTTC.

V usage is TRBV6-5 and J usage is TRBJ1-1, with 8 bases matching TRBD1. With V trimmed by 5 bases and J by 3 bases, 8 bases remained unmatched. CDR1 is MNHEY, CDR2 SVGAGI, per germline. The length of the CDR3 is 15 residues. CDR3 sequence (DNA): TGTGCCAGCAGTCCCTTGACAGGGGCTGACACTGAAGCTTTCTTT. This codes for CASSPLTGADTEAFF.

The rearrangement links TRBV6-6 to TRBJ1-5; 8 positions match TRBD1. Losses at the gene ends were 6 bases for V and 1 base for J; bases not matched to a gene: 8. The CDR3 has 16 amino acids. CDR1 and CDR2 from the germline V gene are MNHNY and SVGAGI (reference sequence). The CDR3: CASSLGQGWSNQPQHF. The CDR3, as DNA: TGTGCCAGCAGCCTCGGACAGGGTTGGAGCAATCAGCCCCAGCATTTT.

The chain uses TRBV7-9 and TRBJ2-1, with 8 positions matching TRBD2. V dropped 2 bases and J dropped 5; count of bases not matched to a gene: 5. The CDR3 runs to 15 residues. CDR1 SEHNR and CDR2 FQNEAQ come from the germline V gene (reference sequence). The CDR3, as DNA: TGTGCCAGCAGCTTAATGGCGGGGGGAGACAATGAGCAGTTCTTC. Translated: CASSLMAGGDNEQFF.